This T cell receptor (beta chain) was found in a study of cytomegalovirus exposure and HLA in healthy donors. Study summary: Prior work identified more than 90 million unique TCR beta sequences in approximately 180 million T cells.

Whole-study results and caveats: Fewer N-insertions (relative to the approximately 670-donor mean) were reportedly seen in an Asian-associated ancestry cluster in a later analysis.

The V gene's germline CDR1 is SGDLS and CDR2 YYNGEE. V was clipped by 3 bases and J by 3 bases; unmatched bases: 2. The CDR3 runs to 14 residues. As for this clone: Its antigen remains unidentified.

PCR involved 60 Vbeta and 13 Jbeta primers. Assay: immunoSEQ multiplex PCR; the TCRdb copy retains only in-frame clones and omits some. Among some 160,000 clones listed, roughly 65% were seen once. The chain uses TRBV9 and TRBJ2-2; TRBD1 matches at 7 bases. The TCR sequence derives from a man in his sixties in good health and CMV-seronegative. Sequenced material: PBMCs. The CDR3 here is CASSEGQHTGELFF. CDR3 nucleotide sequence: TGTGCCAGCAGCGAGGGACAGCACACCGGGGAGCTGTTTTTT.